The following is a TCR beta chain sequence with its context. Only in-frame clones appear in the TCRdb table, and some are missing; sequencing was by immunoSEQ multiplex PCR. The sample comprises 160,000 or so clones, around nine tenths of which are singletons, and approximately 2.6% rests with the top ten. The ends lost 0 bases at V and 5 bases at J; junction bases unmatched: 10. This CDR3 spans 17 amino acids. Germline V CDR1 and CDR2: LGHNA, YSLEER. These data belong to a study of cytomegalovirus exposure and HLA in healthy donors. This chain connects TRBV4-3 to TRBJ2-3, with 8 bases identical to TRBD2. The TCR sequence derives from a man between 18 and 35 years old in good health and CMV-seropositive. Sequencing input: PBMCs. The CDR3 here is CASSQDRSGGLRDTQYF. The DNA of the CDR3 is TGCGCCAGCAGCCAAGATAGAAGCGGGGGACTGAGAGATACGCAGTATTTT.